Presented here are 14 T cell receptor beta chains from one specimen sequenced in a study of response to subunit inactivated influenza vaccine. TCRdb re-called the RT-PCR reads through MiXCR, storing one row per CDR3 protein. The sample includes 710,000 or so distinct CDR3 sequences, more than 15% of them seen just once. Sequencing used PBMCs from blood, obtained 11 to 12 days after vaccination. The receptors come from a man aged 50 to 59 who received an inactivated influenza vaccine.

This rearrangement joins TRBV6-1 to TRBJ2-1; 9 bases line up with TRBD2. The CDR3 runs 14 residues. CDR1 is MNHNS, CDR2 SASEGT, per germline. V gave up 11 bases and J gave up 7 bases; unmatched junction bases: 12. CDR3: CAGGRGLAGNEQFF. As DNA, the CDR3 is TGTGCCGGGGGGAGGGGACTAGCTGGGAATGAGCAGTTCTTC.

Written as DNA, the CDR3 is TGCAGCGCCCCCCGGGACAACGCTTGGTTCGGCAATGAGCAGTTCTTC. Amino acids: CSAPRDNAWFGNEQFF. The V and J genes are TRBV29-1 and TRBJ2-1; possibly TRBD1 for D (6 bases). The CDR3 sequence is 16 residues long. In germline, CDR1 is SQVTM, CDR2 ANQGSEA. V was trimmed by 7 bases and J by 6 bases, leaving 25 bases between them.

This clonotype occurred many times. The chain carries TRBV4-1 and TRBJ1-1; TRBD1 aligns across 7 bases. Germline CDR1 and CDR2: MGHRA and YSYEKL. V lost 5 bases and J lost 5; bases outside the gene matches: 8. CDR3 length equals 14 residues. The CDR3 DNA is TGCGCCAGCAGCGAAACAGGGGAGGGGACTGAAGCTTTCTTT. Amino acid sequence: CASSETGEGTEAFF.

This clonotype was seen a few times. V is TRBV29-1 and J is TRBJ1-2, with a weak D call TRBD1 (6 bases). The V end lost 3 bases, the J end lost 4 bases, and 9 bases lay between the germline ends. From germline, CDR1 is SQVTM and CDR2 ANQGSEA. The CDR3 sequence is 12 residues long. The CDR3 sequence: CSVDRGGYGYTF. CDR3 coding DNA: TGCAGCGTTGACAGGGGAGGCTATGGCTACACCTTC.

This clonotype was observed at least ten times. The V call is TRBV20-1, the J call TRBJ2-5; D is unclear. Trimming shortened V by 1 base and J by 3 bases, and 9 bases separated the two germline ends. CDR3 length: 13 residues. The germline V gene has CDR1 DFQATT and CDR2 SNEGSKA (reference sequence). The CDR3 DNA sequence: TGCAGTGCTAGAGTGGAGCGTGAAGAGACCCAGTACTTC. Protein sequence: CSARVEREETQYF.

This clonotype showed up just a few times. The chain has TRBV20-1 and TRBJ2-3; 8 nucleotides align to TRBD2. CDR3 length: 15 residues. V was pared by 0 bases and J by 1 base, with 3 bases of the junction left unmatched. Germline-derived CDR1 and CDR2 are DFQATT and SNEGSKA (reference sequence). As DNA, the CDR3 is TGCAGTGCTAGAGATCCAGCGGGGGGCACAGATACGCAGTATTTT. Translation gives CSARDPAGGTDTQYF.

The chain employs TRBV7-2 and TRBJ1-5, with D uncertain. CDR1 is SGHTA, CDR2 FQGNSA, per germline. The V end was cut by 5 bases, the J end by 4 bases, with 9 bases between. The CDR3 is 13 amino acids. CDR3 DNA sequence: TGTGCCAGCAGCGCCGAGTTAAATCAGCCCCAGCATTTT. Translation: CASSAELNQPQHF.

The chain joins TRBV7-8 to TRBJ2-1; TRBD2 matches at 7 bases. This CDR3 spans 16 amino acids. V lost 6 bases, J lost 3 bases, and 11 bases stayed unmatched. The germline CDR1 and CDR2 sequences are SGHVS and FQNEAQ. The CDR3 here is CASSRDGGGNYNEQFF. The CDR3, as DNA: TGTGCCAGCAGTCGCGATGGGGGGGGGAACTACAATGAGCAGTTCTTC.

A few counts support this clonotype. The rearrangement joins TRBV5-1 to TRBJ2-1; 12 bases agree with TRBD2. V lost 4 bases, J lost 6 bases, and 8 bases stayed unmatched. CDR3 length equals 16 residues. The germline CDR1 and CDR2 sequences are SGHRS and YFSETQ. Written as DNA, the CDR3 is TGCGCCAGCAGCCCGAGGACTAGCGGGGACCGCAATGAGCAGTTCTTC. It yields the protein CASSPRTSGDRNEQFF.

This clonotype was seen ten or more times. The CDR3 nucleotides read TGCGCCAGCAGCTTGTCGGCGGAGACCCAGTACTTC. Encoded protein: CASSLSAETQYF. V usage is TRBV5-1 and J usage is TRBJ2-5; unclear D gene. V gave up 1 base and J gave up 5 bases, with 6 bases separating them. This CDR3 is built from 12 residues. The germline V gene encodes CDR1 SGHRS and CDR2 YFSETQ.

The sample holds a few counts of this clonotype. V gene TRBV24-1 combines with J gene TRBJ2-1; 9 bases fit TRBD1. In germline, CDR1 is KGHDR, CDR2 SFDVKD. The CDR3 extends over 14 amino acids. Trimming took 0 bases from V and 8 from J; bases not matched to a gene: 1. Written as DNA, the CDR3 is TGTGCCACCAGTGATTTGTGGACAGGGGATGAGCAGTTCTTC. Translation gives CATSDLWTGDEQFF.

This CDR3 reads CSARDPGAEPYEQYF. Written as DNA, the CDR3 is TGCAGTGCTAGAGATCCCGGGGCCGAACCCTACGAGCAGTACTTC. The rearrangement links TRBV20-1 to TRBJ2-7; possibly TRBD1 or TRBD2 for D (5 bases each). With 0 bases removed from V and 2 bases from J, the gap between germline ends came to 14 bases. This CDR3 spans 15 amino acids. Germline V gene sequence: CDR1 DFQATT, CDR2 SNEGSKA (reference sequence).

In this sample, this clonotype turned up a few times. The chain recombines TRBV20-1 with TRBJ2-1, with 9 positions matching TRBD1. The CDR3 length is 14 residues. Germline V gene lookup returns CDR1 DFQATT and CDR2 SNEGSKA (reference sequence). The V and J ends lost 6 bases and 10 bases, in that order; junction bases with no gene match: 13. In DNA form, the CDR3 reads TGCAGTGCGAAGCCCACGGGGACAGGGCCCGAGCAGTTCTTC. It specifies CSAKPTGTGPEQFF.

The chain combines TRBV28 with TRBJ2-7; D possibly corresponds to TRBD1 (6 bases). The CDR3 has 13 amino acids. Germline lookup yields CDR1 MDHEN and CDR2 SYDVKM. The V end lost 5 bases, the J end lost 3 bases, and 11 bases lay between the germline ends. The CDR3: CASSLPGHYEQYF. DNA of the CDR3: TGTGCCAGCAGTCTTCCGGGACACTACGAGCAGTACTTC.